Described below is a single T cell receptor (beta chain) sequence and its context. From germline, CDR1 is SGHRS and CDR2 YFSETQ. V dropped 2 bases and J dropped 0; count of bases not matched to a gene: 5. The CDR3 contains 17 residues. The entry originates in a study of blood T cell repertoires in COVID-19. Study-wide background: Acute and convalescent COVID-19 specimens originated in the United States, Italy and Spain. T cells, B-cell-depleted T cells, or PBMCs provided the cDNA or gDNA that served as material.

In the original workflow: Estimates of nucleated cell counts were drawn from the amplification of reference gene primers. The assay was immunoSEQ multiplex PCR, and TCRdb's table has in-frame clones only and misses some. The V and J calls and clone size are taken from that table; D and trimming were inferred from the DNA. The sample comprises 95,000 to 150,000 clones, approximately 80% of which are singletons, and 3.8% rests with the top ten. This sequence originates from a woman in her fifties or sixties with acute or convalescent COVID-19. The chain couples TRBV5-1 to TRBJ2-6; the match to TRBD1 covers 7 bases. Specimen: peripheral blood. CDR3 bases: TGCGCCAGCAGCTTAGGGACAGACTTCTCTGGGGCCAACGTCCTGACTTTC. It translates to CASSLGTDFSGANVLTF.